This T cell receptor beta chain was recovered during a study of human T cells and chemical hapten exposure. In germline, CDR1 is SGHKS, CDR2 YYEKEE (reference sequence). V was pared by 1 base and J by 3 bases, with 8 bases between. The CDR3 extends over 14 amino acids. Specified time point: pre-sensitization, week 0. Sample treatment: therapeutic diphenylcyclopropenone sensitization with weekly scalp DPC. Individual cDNA molecules (in the library) carried attached unique molecular identifiers. TCRdb re-analysed the RACE reads in MiXCR, keeping a single row per CDR3 protein. The sample shows roughly 110,000 distinct CDR3 sequences, around 12% of them seen only once.

The clonotype comes from a woman aged 50 to 60 with alopecia areata. Some clones in this sample may be carry-over from other donors' samples. This sequence joins TRBV5-5 and TRBJ1-5; D is undetermined. The sample in question was whole blood, obtained in connection with sensitization to the hapten diphenylcyclopropenone (DPC). The CDR3 protein is CASSLLHFNQPQHF. In DNA, the CDR3 is TGTGCCAGCAGCTTGTTACACTTCAATCAGCCCCAGCATTTT.